The 18 T cell receptor beta chains below all came from one sample that was sequenced in a study of immunodeficiency. Some clones are missing from TCRdb's copy, which holds only in-frame ones; the method was immunoSEQ multiplex PCR. The table records approximately 1,400 clones, 93% of them present only once. Sequencing used CD8+ T cells from blood. The receptors stem from a human donor in good health.

This clone has only a few counts. The chain carries TRBV27 and TRBJ1-6, with TRBD1 matching over 9 bases. The CDR3 sequence is 16 residues long. J was trimmed by 5 bases and V by 7 bases; bases with no gene match: 9. From germline, CDR1 is MNHEY and CDR2 SMNVEV (reference sequence). This CDR3 is CASTQTGGRHNSPLHF. DNA of the CDR3: TGTGCCAGCACTCAGACAGGGGGTCGCCATAATTCACCCCTCCACTTT.

This clone was recorded only once. The V call is TRBV30, the J call TRBJ2-7, with 7 nucleotides matching TRBD1. CDR1 and CDR2 (germline): GTSNPN, SVGIG (reference sequence). The trim removed 4 bases at V and 1 base at J, leaving 13 bases unmatched. This CDR3 region has 16 residues. The CDR3 DNA reads TGTGCCTGGACCTACCGTTTGAGGGGGCCGTCCTACGAGCAGTACTTC. Translated: CAWTYRLRGPSYEQYF.

This clone was observed a single time. The rearrangement joins TRBV5-1 to TRBJ1-2, with 11 nucleotides matching TRBD1. The CDR3 is made up of 17 amino acids. V shed 0 bases and J 8 bases; nucleotides not matched to a gene: 12. From germline, CDR1 is SGHRS and CDR2 YFSETQ. CDR3 loop: CASSLARHGQGARGYTF. CDR3 bases: TGCGCCAGCAGCTTGGCCAGGCACGGACAGGGGGCGCGGGGCTACACCTTC.

The rearrangement links TRBV10-1 to TRBJ2-3; D possibly corresponds to TRBD1 (5 bases). Trimming pared 5 bases from V and 2 bases from J, leaving 8 bases between. The CDR3 contains 13 residues. Germline-derived CDR1 and CDR2 are WNHNN and SYGVQD (reference sequence). The CDR3 DNA follows: TGCGCCAGCAGTAAGACAGCCACAGATACGCAGTATTTT. Residues: CASSKTATDTQYF.

V and J are TRBV11-3 and TRBJ2-1; 7 nucleotides match TRBD2. Germline trimming cut 1 base from V and 7 bases from J; bases unmatched to any gene: 4. CDR1 and CDR2 (germline): SGHNT, YENEEA. The CDR3 has 14 amino acids. Here the CDR3 reads CASSLGGGGNEQFF. The CDR3 coding sequence is TGTGCCAGCAGCTTAGGGGGGGGAGGGAATGAGCAGTTCTTC.

This sequence joins TRBV6-5 and TRBJ1-1; D call uncertain. Germline V gene data show CDR1 as MNHEY and CDR2 as SVGAGI. The CDR3 is made up of 13 amino acids. The V gene lost 2 bases and the J gene lost 0 bases, with 4 bases spanning the gap. The CDR3 DNA reads as TGTGCCAGCAGTTACGGGATGAACACTGAAGCTTTCTTT. Translating gives CASSYGMNTEAFF.

The V gene is TRBV6-5, the J gene TRBJ2-2; D not resolved. Germline CDR1 and CDR2: MNHEY and SVGAGI. The CDR3 extends over 13 amino acids. The germline V and J ends were trimmed by 2 bases and 4 bases, with 5 bases remaining between them. The CDR3 here is CASSYGVTGELFF. DNA of the CDR3: TGTGCCAGCAGTTACGGGGTCACCGGGGAGCTGTTTTTT.

The V call is TRBV7-3, the J call TRBJ2-5; D is possibly TRBD1 (6 bases). Germline lookup yields CDR1 SGHTA and CDR2 FQGTGA. The CDR3 spans 14 residues. The V end was cut by 3 bases, the J end by 5 bases, with 13 bases between. The CDR3 protein is CASSLGRGMETQYF. In DNA form, the CDR3 reads TGTGCCAGCAGCTTGGGCAGGGGAATGGAGACCCAGTACTTC.

This clone was seen only once. The rearrangement uses TRBV5-6 and TRBJ2-3; 7 nucleotides align to TRBD1. The V and J ends lost 1 base and 3 bases, in that order; junction bases with no gene match: 11. Looked up from germline, CDR1 is SGHDT and CDR2 is YYEEEE. The CDR3 is made up of 17 amino acids. This CDR3 reads CASSLQVRGRQTDTQYF. CDR3 in DNA: TGTGCCAGCAGCTTGCAAGTCAGGGGGAGACAAACAGATACGCAGTATTTT.

V usage is TRBV24-1 and J usage is TRBJ1-5, with no clear D. V lost 5 bases and J lost 6, with 7 bases in between. CDR3 length equals 12 residues. Germline CDR1 and CDR2: KGHDR and SFDVKD. The CDR3 here is CATSVGSQPQHF. CDR3 coding DNA: TGTGCCACCAGTGTTGGGAGTCAGCCCCAGCATTTT.

This clone was detected a few times. As DNA, the CDR3 is TGTGCCAGCAGCGTCCGGGACAGCCTTAACTATGGCTACACCTTC. It specifies CASSVRDSLNYGYTF. The V call is TRBV21-1, the J call TRBJ1-2; the table's D gene call, TRBD1, was not cross checked with the DNA. TRBV21-1 is deemed a pseudogene. The CDR3 loop spans 15 amino acids.

The V call is TRBV7-6, the J call TRBJ1-6, with unresolved D. This CDR3 has 12 residues. Trimming removed 1 base from V and 10 bases from J, with 5 bases in between. Germline values: CDR1 SGHVS, CDR2 FNYEAQ. In nucleotides, the CDR3 is TGTGCCAGCAGCTTAGGTGACTCACCCCTCCACTTT. Its translation: CASSLGDSPLHF.

The V gene is TRBV7-9, the J gene TRBJ2-5; no clear D gene. The CDR3 is 13 amino acids. Between the trimmed V and J ends, which lost 5 bases and 2 bases, there was a span of 9 bases. Germline V CDR1 and CDR2: SEHNR, FQNEAQ (reference sequence). The CDR3: CASSPTPQETQYF. CDR3 bases: TGTGCCAGCAGCCCAACCCCTCAAGAGACCCAGTACTTC.

In its sample, this clone was seen a few times. The gene calls are TRBV4-1 and TRBJ1-4, with TRBD1 as a possible D gene (5 bases). The CDR3 consists of 15 residues. CDR1 MGHRA and CDR2 YSYEKL come from the germline V gene. V dropped 0 bases and J dropped 4 bases, with 9 bases sitting between them. This chain's CDR3 is CASSQDIGGNEKLFF. As DNA, the CDR3 is TGCGCCAGCAGCCAAGATATTGGGGGTAATGAAAAACTGTTTTTT.

This clone has just a few counts. This chain links TRBV4-2 with TRBJ1-1; D may be TRBD1 (5 bases). There are 11 residues in the CDR3. CDR1 and CDR2 (germline): LGHNA, YNFKEQ. Trimming left V 4 bases short and J 11 bases short, with 11 bases between. CDR3 sequence: CASSPGVEAFF. The CDR3 nucleotides read TGTGCCAGCAGCCCGGGGGTAGAGGCTTTCTTT.

The gene calls are TRBV28 and TRBJ2-7; 8 bases fit TRBD1. This CDR3 comprises 15 residues. Per the germline V gene, CDR1 is MDHEN and CDR2 is SYDVKM. Unmatched junction bases numbered 6, after V lost 5 bases and J lost 0 bases. DNA for the CDR3: TGTGCCAGCAGTCCCGACAGGGGACTCTCCTACGAGCAGTACTTC. It codes for CASSPDRGLSYEQYF.

The genes are TRBV5-4 and TRBJ2-5; 9 nucleotides align to TRBD1. Germline V gene lookup returns CDR1 SGHNT and CDR2 YYREEE (reference sequence). The length of the CDR3 is 15 residues. The trim removed 5 bases at V and 5 bases at J, leaving 10 bases unmatched. The CDR3 nucleotides are TGTGCCAGCAGTCCCGGACAGGGGAAGATGGAGACCCAGTACTTC. It yields the protein CASSPGQGKMETQYF.

V and J are TRBV19 and TRBJ2-3; 7 bases fit TRBD2. The ends lost 5 bases at V and 1 base at J; junction bases unmatched: 6. The germline V gene encodes CDR1 LNHDA and CDR2 SQIVND (reference sequence). The CDR3 has 15 amino acids. CDR3 sequence (DNA): TGTGCCAGTAGTGATGGGGGGGGACGCACAGATACGCAGTATTTT. Its protein is CASSDGGGRTDTQYF.